Following are 31 T cell receptor beta chains from one sample sequenced in a study of identical twins (dated by TCRdb to about 2016). The library was generated by 5' RACE. The data were produced on an Illumina HiSeq 2000. TCRdb trimmed public reads at Q25 via fastp, called clones via MiXCR and kept in-frame beta chains. Each entry is one CDR3 protein sequence, shown with its most common DNA and genes. For this sample the table gives roughly 690,000 distinct CDR3 sequences, of which around 6% were detected only once. The biggest ten clones account for roughly 1.6% of the sample. The specimen was naive T cells sorted from blood. The cell subset or site label of this sample denotes: cells isolated with a human naive T-cell isolation kit. These TCRs come from a man aged 18 to 35 in good health.

This clonotype has a handful of counts. The DNA for the CDR3 is TGTGCCAGCAGCCCTGGACAGGGTTTCGAGCAGTACGTC. Protein sequence: CASSPGQGFEQYV. The V gene is TRBV11-2, the J gene TRBJ2-7; 8 bases agree with TRBD1. Germline V lookup: CDR1 SGHAT, CDR2 FQNNGV. The J segment lost 6 bases and the V segment lost 5 bases, leaving 6 bases of the junction unmatched. The CDR3 covers 13 residues.

The table lists this clonotype with many counts. The gene calls are TRBV27 and TRBJ2-7, with a tentative D call TRBD1 (6 bases). This CDR3 is 15 amino acids long. The V and J ends lost 5 bases and 5 bases respectively, with 19 bases between them. The germline CDR1 and CDR2 sequences are MNHEY and SMNVEV (reference sequence). The CDR3 bases are TGTGCCAGCAGTAACAGGGTCACGGCGGTCCACGAGCAGTACTTC. Translated: CASSNRVTAVHEQYF.

This clonotype was detected many times. The chain links TRBV19 to TRBJ2-7; 9 bases are a match to TRBD2. CDR3 length: 14 residues. After removal of 5 bases from V and 5 bases from J, the junction contained 7 bases not matched to a gene. The germline gives CDR1 LNHDA, CDR2 SQIVND (reference sequence). CDR3 DNA sequence: TGTGCCAGTAGTTGGGGACTAGCTGGCGACGAGCAGTACTTC. This codes for CASSWGLAGDEQYF.

The table lists this clonotype with a few counts. The V gene is TRBV11-3, the J gene TRBJ2-7; D unresolved. Trimming left V 5 bases short and J 1 base short, with 9 bases between. The germline V gene encodes CDR1 SGHNT and CDR2 YENEEA. The CDR3 covers 13 residues. CDR3 residues: CASSNSPSYEQYV. CDR3 coding DNA: TGTGCCAGCAGCAATTCCCCGTCCTACGAGCAGTACGTC.

This clonotype was observed a few times. This chain links TRBV15 with TRBJ2-5; D is unresolved. Trimming removed 0 bases at V and 4 bases at J, with 3 bases between. This CDR3 is 12 amino acids long. CDR1 and CDR2 from the germline V gene are LNHNV and YYDKDF (reference sequence). CDR3 loop: CATSRERETQYF. The CDR3 nucleotides read TGTGCCACCAGCAGAGAGCGAGAGACCCAGTACTTC.

This clonotype was detected a few times. The gene calls are TRBV7-2 and TRBJ1-2; 8 nucleotides match TRBD1. V dropped 7 bases and J dropped 10; count of bases not matched to a gene: 14. CDR1 is SGHTA and CDR2 is FQGNSA in the germline V gene. The CDR3 consists of 14 residues. CDR3: CASTPTTRTGSYTF. The CDR3 nucleotides read TGTGCCAGCACCCCCACGACTAGGACAGGGTCCTACACCTTC. The full variable domain, in which reference TRBV7-2 and TRBJ1-2 provide the parts outside the CDR3, is GAGVSQSPSNKVTEKGKDVELRCDPISGHTALYWYRQSLGQGLEFLIYFQGNSAPDKSGLPSDRFSAERTGGSVSTLTIQRTQQEDSAVYLCASTPTTRTGSYTFGSGTRLTVV.

The gene calls are TRBV7-6 and TRBJ2-1; the match to TRBD2 covers 8 bases. Trimming at V came to 2 bases and at J to 6 bases, leaving 15 bases not matched to a gene. The CDR3 extends over 18 amino acids. CDR1 and CDR2 (germline): SGHVS, FNYEAQ. CDR3 amino acids: CASSLFKMTGTRGNEQFF. CDR3 sequence (DNA): TGTGCCAGCAGCTTATTTAAAATGACCGGGACTAGGGGCAATGAGCAGTTCTTC.

Ten or more counts support this clonotype. V and J are TRBV12-3 or TRBV12-4 and TRBJ2-2; 7 bases line up with TRBD2. There are 16 residues in the CDR3. V shed 5 bases, J shed 1 base, and the junction held 7 bases outside the gene matches. DNA for the CDR3: TGTGCCAGCAGTCATCCCGGGACTAAGAACACCGGGGAGCTGTTTTTT. Protein sequence: CASSHPGTKNTGELFF.

At least ten counts were recorded for this clonotype. The CDR3 spells CASSSSPSTGERGYTF. The CDR3 coding sequence is TGTGCCAGCAGCTCCTCCCCGAGTACAGGGGAGCGGGGCTACACCTTC. The V gene is TRBV7-6, the J gene TRBJ1-2, with 7 bases fitting TRBD1. Germline V gene data show CDR1 as SGHVS and CDR2 as FNYEAQ. This CDR3 has 16 amino acids. J lost 8 bases, V lost 4 bases, and 16 bases had no gene match.

This clonotype showed up many times. The rearrangement joins TRBV24-1 to TRBJ2-5; 12 bases map to TRBD2. The CDR3 contains 17 residues. The V gene end was trimmed by 5 bases and the J gene end by 3 bases; junction bases not matched to a gene: 9. The germline gives CDR1 KGHDR, CDR2 SFDVKD. CDR3 amino acids: CATSGLAGASGEETQYF. The DNA for the CDR3 is TGTGCCACCAGTGGACTAGCGGGAGCGTCGGGAGAAGAGACCCAGTACTTC.

This clonotype occurred a few times. The chain has TRBV4-3 and TRBJ2-5, with 9 bases fitting TRBD1. In germline, CDR1 is LGHNA, CDR2 YSLEER. The CDR3 runs 18 residues. With V trimmed by 3 bases and J by 3 bases, 14 bases remained unmatched. CDR3 amino acids: CASSQEIVDRGREETQYF. For the CDR3, the DNA is TGCGCCAGCAGCCAGGAAATCGTGGACAGGGGTCGGGAAGAGACCCAGTACTTC.

At least ten counts were recorded for this clonotype. V usage is TRBV5-5 and J usage is TRBJ2-3, with 12 positions matching TRBD2. Losses at the gene ends were 3 bases for V and 5 bases for J; bases not matched to a gene: 4. The CDR3 has 15 residues. Germline V CDR1 and CDR2: SGHKS, YYEKEE (reference sequence). The CDR3 reads CASSSTSGSGDTQYF. CDR3 nucleotide sequence: TGTGCCAGCAGCTCGACTAGCGGGAGCGGAGATACGCAGTATTTT.

This clonotype was seen repeatedly, ten times or more. This chain connects TRBV6-2 or TRBV6-3 to TRBJ2-5; the D gene is possibly TRBD2 (5 bases). This CDR3 comprises 12 residues. Germline V lookup: CDR1 MNHEY, CDR2 SVGEGT. Trimming removed 2 bases from V and 14 bases from J, with 15 bases in between. The CDR3 here is CASSYNPGKGYF. The CDR3 region has the DNA TGTGCCAGCAGTTACAATCCGGGAAAGGGTTACTTC.

This clonotype was picked up a small number of times. This sequence joins TRBV7-8 and TRBJ2-3, with D perhaps assigned TRBD1 or TRBD2 (5 bases each). The CDR3 runs to 13 residues. Per germline, CDR1 SGHVS and CDR2 FQNEAQ. V was shortened by 3 bases and J by 6 bases, with 10 bases between the two germline ends. CDR3 sequence reads: CASSLGDRDTQYF. CDR3 in DNA: TGTGCCAGCAGCTTGGGGGATAGGGATACGCAGTATTTT.

This clonotype was seen a handful of times. V gene TRBV5-1 combines with J gene TRBJ1-5, with D perhaps TRBD1 (5 bases). The CDR3 consists of 13 residues. Trimming pared 3 bases from V and 7 bases from J, leaving 11 bases between. Germline V lookup: CDR1 SGHRS, CDR2 YFSETQ. Written as DNA, the CDR3 is TGCGCCAGCAGCTGGGACTACGGGCAGCCCCAGCATTTT. This sequence encodes CASSWDYGQPQHF.

This clonotype has ten or more counts. The chain employs TRBV24-1 and TRBJ2-1, with 12 positions matching TRBD2. There are 16 residues in the CDR3. J was trimmed by 10 bases and V by 3 bases; bases with no gene match: 9. CDR1 and CDR2 from the germline V gene are KGHDR and SFDVKD. The CDR3 spells CATSDRTSGITAEQFF. The DNA for the CDR3 is TGTGCCACCAGTGATCGGACTAGCGGGATTACAGCGGAGCAGTTCTTC.

In the case of this clonotype: Possible read error: a much larger clone is one base away. The rearrangement joins TRBV27 to TRBJ2-3; 7 bases line up with TRBD1. This CDR3 is built from 15 residues. Germline V CDR1 and CDR2: MNHEY, SMNVEV (reference sequence). The CDR3 sequence is CASSLDRLYSDTLYF. The CDR3 DNA sequence: TGTGCCAGCAGTTTGGACAGGCTATATTCAGATACGCTGTATTTT.

This chain connects TRBV28 to TRBJ2-2; 8 nucleotides agree with TRBD2. The CDR3 extends over 15 amino acids. V was clipped by 7 bases and J by 5 bases; unmatched bases: 9. The germline CDR1 and CDR2 sequences are MDHEN and SYDVKM. The CDR3 DNA follows: TGTGCCAGCACCCCGGGGGGGGCATGGACCGGGGAGCTGTTTTTT. Its protein product is CASTPGGAWTGELFF. The variable domain in full, completed from reference TRBV28 and TRBJ2-2, reads DVKVTQSSRYLVKRTGEKVFLECVQDMDHENMFWYRQDPGLGLRLIYFSYDVKMKEKGDIPEGYSVSREKKERFSLILESASTNQTSMYLCASTPGGAWTGELFFGEGSRLTVL.

This clonotype was counted many times. J is TRBJ2-7 and V is TRBV4-3; D uncertain. Germline CDR1 is LGHNA and CDR2 is YSLEER. The CDR3 extends over 11 amino acids. V was pared by 1 base and J by 5 bases, with 3 bases between. CDR3 coding DNA: TGCGCCAGCAGCCAAGGGAACGAGCAGTACTTC. This encodes CASSQGNEQYF.

The chain combines TRBV12-3 or TRBV12-4 with TRBJ1-3; 8 nucleotides line up with TRBD1. CDR3 length: 16 amino acids. After removal of 5 bases from V and 2 bases from J, the junction contained 8 bases not matched to a gene. CDR3 DNA sequence: TGTGCCAGCAGTCTCCGGGACAGGTTTCCTGGAAACACCATATATTTT. It encodes CASSLRDRFPGNTIYF.

This clonotype turned up a few times. The chain joins TRBV3-1 to TRBJ2-1, with TRBD2 matching over 16 bases. V lost 5 bases and J lost 3; bases outside the gene matches: 7. Looked up from germline, CDR1 is LGHDT and CDR2 is YNNKEL (reference sequence). This CDR3 is 18 amino acids long. The CDR3 bases are TGTGCCAGCAGCGATCGGGGACTAGCGGGAGGGGTCTACAATGAGCAGTTCTTC. Translating gives CASSDRGLAGGVYNEQFF.

This clonotype occurred many times. The chain couples TRBV28 to TRBJ2-2; D is ambiguous. The CDR3 spans 14 residues. The V end lost 9 bases, the J end lost 5 bases, and 16 bases lay between the germline ends. Germline-derived CDR1 and CDR2 are MDHEN and SYDVKM. CDR3 in amino acids: CASLSGPETGELFF. The CDR3, as DNA: TGTGCCAGTCTCTCCGGACCAGAGACCGGGGAGCTGTTTTTT.

This clonotype has just a few counts. This sequence joins TRBV18 and TRBJ2-7; TRBD2 matches at 16 bases. This CDR3 region has 19 residues. Germline loops: CDR1 KGHSH, CDR2 LQKENI. With 1 base clipped from V and 2 bases from J, the junction kept 8 bases outside the gene matches. CDR3 sequence: CASSPLGLAGGPSTYEQYV. The CDR3 nucleotides read TGTGCCAGCTCACCACTGGGACTAGCGGGAGGGCCCTCCACCTACGAGCAGTACGTC.

The chain has TRBV4-3 and TRBJ2-3; D possibly corresponds to TRBD1 (6 bases). The germline V gene has CDR1 LGHNA and CDR2 YSLEER. V shed 3 bases and J shed 2 bases, with 12 bases lying between them. The CDR3 covers 15 residues. The CDR3 region has the DNA TGCGCCAGCAGCCAGTACAGGGATTTCACAGATACGCAGTATTTT. Amino acid sequence: CASSQYRDFTDTQYF.

This clonotype has more than one count but fewer than ten. The chain recombines TRBV7-9 with TRBJ2-7, with TRBD1 identical over 8 bases. With 5 bases clipped from V and 6 bases from J, the junction kept 6 bases outside the gene matches. The CDR3 length is 13 residues. CDR1 is SEHNR, CDR2 FQNEAQ, per germline (reference sequence). CDR3 sequence (DNA): TGTGCCAGCAGCCAGGGACAGGCGAGCGAGCAGTACTTC. It codes for CASSQGQASEQYF.

The table lists this clonotype with many counts. The chain recombines TRBV12-3 or TRBV12-4 with TRBJ2-3; 9 bases are a match to TRBD2. This CDR3 is 15 amino acids long. Unmatched junction bases numbered 10, after V lost 6 bases and J lost 6 bases. CDR3 DNA: TGTGCCAGCAGGTGGGCGGGAGGGCCGGTGGATACGCAGTATTTT. The encoded protein is CASRWAGGPVDTQYF.

This rearrangement joins TRBV28 to TRBJ2-2; 11 bases map to TRBD2. Germline values: CDR1 MDHEN, CDR2 SYDVKM. The V gene end was trimmed by 1 base and the J gene end by 4 bases; junction bases not matched to a gene: 2. The CDR3 loop spans 16 amino acids. CDR3 bases: TGTGCCAGCAGTTTATTACTAGCGGGAGTCACCGGGGAGCTGTTTTTT. This encodes CASSLLLAGVTGELFF. Complete variable domain (other parts from reference TRBV28 and TRBJ2-2): DVKVTQSSRYLVKRTGEKVFLECVQDMDHENMFWYRQDPGLGLRLIYFSYDVKMKEKGDIPEGYSVSREKKERFSLILESASTNQTSMYLCASSLLLAGVTGELFFGEGSRLTVL.

As concerns this clonotype: Given a much more abundant clone one base away, this may be a read error. The chain joins TRBV6-1 to TRBJ2-7; 7 nucleotides line up with TRBD2. In germline, CDR1 is MNHNS, CDR2 SASEGT. The CDR3 has 13 residues. After removal of 7 bases from V and 1 base from J, the junction contained 4 bases not matched to a gene. The CDR3 nucleotides read TGTGCCAGCAAGTCGGGAGGATCCTACGAGCAGTACTTC. Translation: CASKSGGSYEQYF.

This sequence joins TRBV12-3 or TRBV12-4 and TRBJ2-6; 7 nucleotides match TRBD1. The CDR3 covers 18 residues. V dropped 2 bases and J dropped 0; count of bases not matched to a gene: 7. The CDR3 sequence: CASSLFGDSSSGANVLTF. For the CDR3, the DNA is TGTGCCAGCAGTTTATTCGGGGACAGCAGCTCTGGGGCCAACGTCCTGACTTTC.

The CDR3 loop is CASGRLAENNEQFF. The CDR3 DNA reads TGCGCCAGCGGCCGACTAGCGGAAAACAATGAGCAGTTCTTC. V usage is TRBV5-1 and J usage is TRBJ2-1, with TRBD2 matching 9 bases. The CDR3 covers 14 residues. The germline gives CDR1 SGHRS, CDR2 YFSETQ. Trimming cost V 7 bases and J 5 bases; bases outside gene matches: 7.

The chain joins TRBV11-1 to TRBJ2-7, with D unclear. Trimming left V 5 bases short and J 4 bases short, with 9 bases between. The CDR3 has 12 residues. Germline V CDR1 and CDR2: SGHAT, FQDESV (reference sequence). The CDR3 loop reads CASSGLGYEQYV. The DNA for the CDR3 is TGTGCCAGCAGCGGTCTAGGGTACGAGCAGTACGTC.